The 13 T cell receptor beta chains listed next were all sequenced from one sample in a study of early T cells in non-severe SARS-CoV-2 infection. Via MiXCR, TCRdb re-called the 5' RACE reads, giving one row per CDR3 protein. This table holds tens of thousands of distinct CDR3 sequences, roughly a tenth found once. Sequenced input: whole blood. These receptors were collected from an adult who was a healthcare worker with PCR-confirmed SARS-CoV-2 infection or an uninfected control (not recorded which).

This clonotype was found many times. The chain carries TRBV20-1 and TRBJ2-1; D is unresolved. Germline assignment: CDR1 DFQATT and CDR2 SNEGSKA (reference sequence). V lost 7 bases and J lost 3, with 13 bases in between. The CDR3 length is 13 residues. The CDR3: CSVHRLHYNEQFF. The CDR3 DNA is TGCAGTGTGCACCGGCTCCACTACAATGAGCAGTTCTTC.

This clonotype was recorded a few times. The V and J genes are TRBV5-4 and TRBJ2-5; D remains ambiguous. Germline V gene lookup returns CDR1 SGHNT and CDR2 YYREEE (reference sequence). CDR3 length: 14 amino acids. The V end was cut by 1 base, the J end by 3 bases, with 10 bases between. CDR3 nucleotides: TGTGCCAGCAGCTTGCCGGCTACTGAAGAGACCCAGTACTTC. Its protein product is CASSLPATEETQYF.

This chain joins TRBV4-3 and TRBJ1-2; 8 bases match TRBD1. The CDR3 is 15 residues long. After removal of 2 bases from V and 1 base from J, the junction contained 3 bases not matched to a gene. The germline V gene encodes CDR1 LGHNA and CDR2 YSLEER. Here the CDR3 DNA reads TGCGCCAGCAGCCAAACAGGGGGATTTAACTATGGCTACACCTTC. Its protein is CASSQTGGFNYGYTF.

This chain connects TRBV7-9 to TRBJ2-7; D is perhaps TRBD1 or TRBD2 (5 bases each). The CDR3 extends over 15 amino acids. V was clipped by 5 bases and J by 1 base, with 15 bases between them. Germline V lookup: CDR1 SEHNR, CDR2 FQNEAQ (reference sequence). The CDR3 DNA sequence: TGTGCCAGCAGCGTAGGTGGGACGTCGTCCTACGAGCAGTACTTC. Translated, it gives CASSVGGTSSYEQYF.

The genes are TRBV28 and TRBJ2-7; the match to TRBD2 covers 7 bases. The CDR3 is 12 residues long. Germline values: CDR1 MDHEN, CDR2 SYDVKM. The V segment lost 4 bases and the J segment 5 bases; nucleotides outside the gene matches: 2. The CDR3 DNA follows: TGTGCCAGCAGTTCAGGGAGGGACGAGCAGTACTTC. Amino acid sequence: CASSSGRDEQYF.

The V call is TRBV7-6, the J call TRBJ2-1, with 14 bases matching TRBD2. This CDR3 comprises 20 residues. The germline gives CDR1 SGHVS, CDR2 FNYEAQ. The V and J ends lost 5 bases and 3 bases, in that order; junction bases with no gene match: 15. CDR3 coding DNA: TGTGCCAGCAGCCCCTACCCGGGACTAGCGGGAGAGGGAATCTACAATGAGCAGTTCTTC. Protein: CASSPYPGLAGEGIYNEQFF. The full variable domain, completed using reference TRBV7-6 and TRBJ2-1, is GAGVSQSPRYKVTKRGQDVALRCDPISGHVSLYWYRQALGQGPEFLTYFNYEAQQDKSGLPNDRFSAERPEGSISTLTIQRTEQRDSAMYRCASSPYPGLAGEGIYNEQFFGPGTRLTVL.

This clonotype was counted at least ten times. The genes are TRBV5-6 and TRBJ2-4; 8 bases are shared with TRBD2. The length of the CDR3 is 20 residues. Germline V CDR1 and CDR2: SGHDT, YYEEEE. V was pared by 4 bases and J by 2 bases, with 20 bases of the junction left unmatched. CDR3 amino acids: CASSLESGSRVYESKNIQYF. The DNA of the CDR3 is TGTGCCAGCAGCCTGGAAAGCGGGAGTCGAGTATACGAGTCCAAAAACATTCAGTACTTC.

This clonotype was recorded many times. The chain has TRBV28 and TRBJ1-2; D gene ambiguous. From germline, CDR1 is MDHEN and CDR2 SYDVKM. V was cut by 5 bases and J by 4 bases, with 17 bases left in between. The CDR3 is 15 amino acids. The CDR3 DNA follows: TGTGCCAGCAGTCCCGGAGATGTGGCCTCCTATGGCTACACCTTC. Its protein product is CASSPGDVASYGYTF.

This clonotype has just a few counts. The CDR3 is CASSHNAGTSGSVNTGELFF. CDR3 nucleotide sequence: TGTGCCAGCAGCCACAACGCCGGGACTAGCGGGAGCGTAAACACCGGGGAGCTGTTTTTT. The chain links TRBV6-2 or TRBV6-3 to TRBJ2-2, with 14 positions matching TRBD2. V lost 6 bases to trimming and J lost 2 bases; unmatched junction nucleotides: 14. The germline gives CDR1 MNHEY, CDR2 SVGEGT. The CDR3 is 20 residues long.

V is TRBV20-1 and J is TRBJ2-3; TRBD2 matches at 8 bases. The CDR3 is 16 residues long. Per germline, CDR1 DFQATT and CDR2 SNEGSKA (reference sequence). V shed 1 base and J 6 bases; nucleotides not matched to a gene: 12. This CDR3 is CSARGVGGRSRDTQYF. The CDR3 region has the DNA TGCAGTGCTAGAGGCGTCGGCGGGAGGTCCCGGGATACGCAGTATTTT.

This clonotype was detected ten times or more. The chain uses TRBV4-1 and TRBJ2-7; 7 nucleotides agree with TRBD1. CDR1 is MGHRA and CDR2 is YSYEKL in the germline V gene. The CDR3 runs 14 residues. V gave up 5 bases and J gave up 2 bases; unmatched junction bases: 6. The CDR3 region has the DNA TGCGCCAGCAGCTCTCCGGGACAGCCCTACGAGCAGTACTTC. Translation gives CASSSPGQPYEQYF.

The J gene is TRBJ2-4, the V gene TRBV28; D is undetermined. Germline-derived CDR1 and CDR2 are MDHEN and SYDVKM. Trimming removed 2 bases at V and 0 bases at J, with 5 bases between. The CDR3 sequence is 14 residues long. CDR3 sequence (DNA): TGTGCCAGCAGTTTAAATCTAGCCAAAAACATTCAGTACTTC. Protein product: CASSLNLAKNIQYF.

This clonotype occurred once. V gene TRBV5-1 combines with J gene TRBJ2-7; 10 bases are a match to TRBD1. CDR1 is SGHRS, CDR2 YFSETQ, per germline. V dropped 2 bases and J dropped 7; count of bases not matched to a gene: 6. This CDR3 has 14 amino acids. CDR3: CASSFGTGVEEQYF. The CDR3 coding sequence is TGCGCCAGCAGCTTCGGGACAGGGGTGGAAGAGCAGTACTTC.